The 28 T cell receptor beta chains presented below share a single source sample, sequenced in a study of T-cell memory formation after mild COVID-19. TCRdb redid the calling of the 5' RACE reads with MiXCR, one entry per CDR3 protein. The sample contains over 250,000 distinct CDR3 sequences, roughly 15% of which appear only once. Sequenced: PBMCs or a T cell subset sorted from them (not recorded which). These receptors were collected from a young man who had mild COVID-19 (a few samples of this study predate the infection). Cell type and time point are not known.

In this sample, this clonotype turned up a few times. The chain has TRBV5-1 and TRBJ1-2; a possible D gene is TRBD1 (5 bases). V lost 3 bases and J 0 bases, leaving 9 bases between the germline ends. Germline V gene sequence: CDR1 SGHRS, CDR2 YFSETQ. CDR3 length: 14 residues. The CDR3 loop reads CASSWRTTNYGYTF. CDR3 nucleotides: TGCGCCAGCAGCTGGAGGACAACTAACTATGGCTACACCTTC.

The chain links TRBV27 to TRBJ1-6, with 10 bases lining up with TRBD1. V lost 0 bases to trimming and J lost 14 bases; unmatched junction nucleotides: 7. This CDR3 region has 15 residues. Germline V lookup: CDR1 MNHEY, CDR2 SMNVEV (reference sequence). The CDR3 sequence: CASSLSGQGPMALHF. CDR3 nucleotides: TGTGCCAGCAGTTTATCGGGACAGGGGCCCATGGCCCTCCACTTT.

This clonotype has only a few counts. The V gene is TRBV6-2 or TRBV6-3, the J gene TRBJ2-1; the D is unclear. The CDR3 has 13 amino acids. V shed 2 bases and J shed 6 bases, with 8 bases lying between them. The germline gives CDR1 MNHEY, CDR2 SVGEGT. The CDR3 spells CASSYRQINEQFF. Written as DNA, the CDR3 is TGTGCCAGCAGTTACCGCCAGATCAATGAGCAGTTCTTC.

This clonotype was found a few times. The chain uses TRBV7-9 and TRBJ1-4, with D unclear. This CDR3 region has 15 residues. Per the germline V gene, CDR1 is SEHNR and CDR2 is FQNEAQ (reference sequence). Trimming took off 3 bases at V and 0 bases at J, with 8 bases between the two ends. The CDR3 is CASSFGWATNEKLFF. The DNA for the CDR3 is TGTGCCAGCAGCTTCGGATGGGCAACTAATGAAAAACTGTTTTTT.

The V call is TRBV20-1, the J call TRBJ2-5; 10 bases are shared with TRBD2. The germline V gene has CDR1 DFQATT and CDR2 SNEGSKA (reference sequence). This CDR3 is built from 14 residues. Trimming took 3 bases from V and 4 from J; bases not matched to a gene: 5. The CDR3 loop is CSARRSGGGETQYF. For the CDR3, the DNA is TGCAGTGCTAGGCGGAGCGGGGGGGGAGAGACCCAGTACTTC.

This rearrangement joins TRBV6-2 or TRBV6-3 to TRBJ2-1; TRBD2 aligns across 9 bases. This CDR3 comprises 15 residues. Per germline, CDR1 MNHEY and CDR2 SVGEGT. Trimming cost V 5 bases and J 4 bases; bases outside gene matches: 6. The CDR3 DNA is TGTGCCAGCAGTCGGCAGCGGGGGGCTTACAATGAGCAGTTCTTC. This codes for CASSRQRGAYNEQFF.

The table lists this clonotype with a few counts. This chain links TRBV5-6 with TRBJ1-2; the D is unclear. The CDR3 runs to 13 residues. Germline CDR1 reads SGHDT; CDR2 reads YYEEEE. Deletions cut 0 bases from V and 1 base from J, with 4 bases between. The CDR3 reads CASSLVNNYGYTF. The CDR3 DNA reads as TGTGCCAGCAGCTTGGTCAATAACTATGGCTACACCTTC.

This clonotype was found a few times. CDR3 residues: CSASGLSVSDTQYF. The CDR3 bases are TGCAGTGCTAGCGGGTTATCTGTATCGGATACGCAGTATTTT. This chain connects TRBV20-1 to TRBJ2-3, with D hard to call. Trimming removed 3 bases at V and 6 bases at J, with 16 bases between. The CDR3 consists of 14 residues. CDR1 is DFQATT and CDR2 is SNEGSKA in the germline V gene (reference sequence).

This clonotype was seen a few times. The gene calls are TRBV6-2 or TRBV6-3 and TRBJ2-7; no clear D gene. V lost 2 bases and J 5 bases, leaving 13 bases between the germline ends. Germline V CDR1 and CDR2: MNHEY, SVGEGT. This CDR3 has 14 amino acids. CDR3 sequence: CASSYRVSEDEQYF. DNA of the CDR3: TGTGCCAGCAGTTACAGGGTAAGCGAGGACGAGCAGTACTTC.

This chain connects TRBV20-1 to TRBJ2-1; perhaps TRBD2 as D (5 bases). Per germline, CDR1 DFQATT and CDR2 SNEGSKA (reference sequence). This CDR3 has 11 amino acids. The V gene lost 3 bases and the J gene lost 7 bases, with 7 bases spanning the gap. In DNA, the CDR3 is TGCAGTGCTAGCGGGATAAATGAGCAGTTCTTC. Translated: CSASGINEQFF.

In this sample, this clonotype turned up a few times. This chain connects TRBV4-3 to TRBJ1-1; D uncertain. Germline V gene sequence: CDR1 LGHNA, CDR2 YSLEER. With 0 bases removed from V and 4 bases from J, the gap between germline ends came to 6 bases. This CDR3 is built from 13 residues. The CDR3 protein is CASSQDHLTEAFF. The DNA of the CDR3 is TGCGCCAGCAGCCAAGATCACCTCACTGAAGCTTTCTTT.

Only a few counts were recorded for this clonotype. The CDR3 DNA sequence: TGTGCCAGCTCACCATCGTTGCTCCATAGGGCAGATACGCAGTATTTT. This encodes CASSPSLLHRADTQYF. This sequence joins TRBV18 and TRBJ2-3; D remains ambiguous. Germline V gene sequence: CDR1 KGHSH, CDR2 LQKENI. The CDR3 is made up of 16 amino acids. The germline V and J ends were trimmed by 2 bases and 4 bases, with 16 bases remaining between them.

This clonotype was found a few times. This rearrangement joins TRBV7-9 to TRBJ2-3; D is possibly TRBD1 (6 bases). The V gene lost 1 base and the J gene lost 4 bases, with 12 bases spanning the gap. The germline gives CDR1 SEHNR, CDR2 FQNEAQ (reference sequence). The CDR3 length is 15 residues. DNA for the CDR3: TGTGCCAGCAGCTTAGGGACAGCCGGGCCAGATACGCAGTATTTT. Residues: CASSLGTAGPDTQYF.

This clonotype occurred a few times. This chain connects TRBV27 to TRBJ1-2, with D maybe TRBD1 (5 bases). V gave up 4 bases and J gave up 4 bases, with 13 bases separating them. The CDR3 spans 14 residues. The germline V gene encodes CDR1 MNHEY and CDR2 SMNVEV (reference sequence). The CDR3 loop reads CASSSYRTSYGYTF. The CDR3 DNA sequence: TGTGCCAGCAGTTCGTACAGGACCAGCTATGGCTACACCTTC.

V gene TRBV6-2 or TRBV6-3 combines with J gene TRBJ2-1; 9 positions agree with TRBD2. The CDR3 totals 16 residues. V shed 5 bases and J 4 bases; nucleotides not matched to a gene: 9. CDR1 is MNHEY, CDR2 SVGEGT, per germline. Written as DNA, the CDR3 is TGTGCCAGCAGTACGATGCTAGCGGGGACATACAATGAGCAGTTCTTC. This gives the protein CASSTMLAGTYNEQFF.

This clonotype was counted between two and nine times. The chain recombines TRBV5-1 with TRBJ1-6; unclear D gene. The CDR3 has 14 residues. With 0 bases removed from V and 7 bases from J, the gap between germline ends came to 8 bases. CDR1 and CDR2 from the germline V gene are SGHRS and YFSETQ. CDR3 coding DNA: TGCGCCAGCAGCTTGGACCTCCCGAATTCACCCCTCCACTTT. Translation: CASSLDLPNSPLHF.

This clonotype has ten or more counts. The chain joins TRBV7-9 to TRBJ1-5; perhaps TRBD1 as D (5 bases). Germline CDR1 reads SEHNR; CDR2 reads FQNEAQ (reference sequence). This CDR3 is built from 15 residues. Between the trimmed V and J ends, which lost 5 bases and 1 base, there was a span of 12 bases. The CDR3: CASSGRDGSNQPQHF. The CDR3 DNA is TGTGCCAGCAGCGGCCGGGACGGGAGCAATCAGCCCCAGCATTTT.

In this sample, this clonotype turned up a few times. The chain employs TRBV4-3 and TRBJ1-1; D call uncertain. Deletions cut 0 bases from V and 6 bases from J, with 11 bases between. CDR3 length equals 14 residues. Germline CDR1 and CDR2: LGHNA and YSLEER. CDR3 loop: CASSQDPGVSEAFF. Here the CDR3 DNA reads TGCGCCAGCAGCCAAGACCCAGGTGTGTCTGAAGCTTTCTTT.

The chain has TRBV10-3 and TRBJ2-5; TRBD1 might be the D (6 bases). Germline V gene data show CDR1 as ENHRY and CDR2 as SYGVKD. Trimming removed 8 bases at V and 0 bases at J, with 7 bases between. The CDR3 extends over 12 amino acids. The CDR3 region has the DNA TGTGCCATCGGACAGTACCAAGAGACCCAGTACTTC. Its protein is CAIGQYQETQYF.

The table lists this clonotype with many counts. The chain links TRBV20-1 to TRBJ1-2; 8 nucleotides match TRBD1. The J segment lost 4 bases and the V segment lost 6 bases, leaving 4 bases of the junction unmatched. CDR1 and CDR2 (germline): DFQATT, SNEGSKA (reference sequence). The CDR3 is 12 residues long. In DNA form, the CDR3 reads TGCAGTGCAACCGACAGGGGCTATGGCTACACCTTC. Protein sequence: CSATDRGYGYTF.

This clonotype occurred a few times. The CDR3 loop is CASSLRGEANEKLFF. CDR3 in DNA: TGTGCCAGCAGCCTCCGTGGGGAGGCTAATGAAAAACTGTTTTTT. The J gene is TRBJ1-4, the V gene TRBV9; D gene uncertain. Germline CDR1 reads SGDLS; CDR2 reads YYNGEE. The CDR3 is 15 amino acids. With 4 bases removed from V and 3 bases from J, the gap between germline ends came to 13 bases. The full variable domain, in which reference TRBV9 and TRBJ1-4 provide the parts outside the CDR3, is DSGVTQTPKHLITATGQRVTLRCSPRSGDLSVYWYQQSLDQGLQFLIQYYNGEERAKGNILERFSAQQFPDLHSELNLSSLELGDSALYFCASSLRGEANEKLFFGSGTQLSVL.

There are a few counts of this clonotype. The V and J genes are TRBV6-5 and TRBJ2-7, with D possibly TRBD1 on 5 matching bases. Trimming cost V 1 base and J 0 bases, with 10 bases left between them. Germline-derived CDR1 and CDR2 are MNHEY and SVGAGI. The CDR3 spans 15 residues. In nucleotides, the CDR3 is TGTGCCAGCAGTTACTGCCTCACAGGCTCCTACGAGCAGTACGTC. The encoded protein is CASSYCLTGSYEQYV.

In its sample, this clonotype was seen a few times. CDR3 amino acids: CASSWEGQGQDTQYF. Here the CDR3 DNA reads TGCGCCAGCAGCTGGGAGGGACAGGGACAAGATACGCAGTATTTT. This rearrangement joins TRBV5-1 to TRBJ2-3; 9 positions agree with TRBD1. CDR3 length: 15 residues. Per the germline V gene, CDR1 is SGHRS and CDR2 is YFSETQ. V trimming: 3 bases; J trimming: 5 bases; junction bases outside the gene matches: 7.

This sequence joins TRBV10-3 and TRBJ2-3; D possibly uses TRBD1 or TRBD2 (5 bases each). The CDR3 sequence is 15 residues long. Germline CDR1 and CDR2: ENHRY and SYGVKD. Deletions cut 5 bases from V and 0 bases from J, with 12 bases between. CDR3 in amino acids: CAISKRDHSTDTQYF. For the CDR3, the DNA is TGTGCCATCAGTAAACGGGACCACAGCACAGATACGCAGTATTTT.

The rearrangement joins TRBV20-1 to TRBJ2-5, with a tentative D call TRBD2 (6 bases). This CDR3 comprises 14 residues. V was trimmed by 3 bases and J by 1 base, leaving 12 bases between them. CDR1 and CDR2 from the germline V gene are DFQATT and SNEGSKA (reference sequence). This CDR3 reads CSASPGVFQETQYF. The DNA for the CDR3 is TGCAGTGCTAGCCCGGGGGTATTCCAAGAGACCCAGTACTTC.

This chain uses TRBV6-2 or TRBV6-3 with TRBJ2-5; possible D gene TRBD1, 6 bases. V was trimmed by 5 bases and J by 2 bases, leaving 9 bases between them. Germline V gene lookup returns CDR1 MNHEY and CDR2 SVGEGT. The CDR3 totals 13 residues. The CDR3: CASSGQIQETQYF. The CDR3 DNA sequence: TGTGCCAGCAGTGGACAGATACAAGAGACCCAGTACTTC.

The rearrangement joins TRBV21-1 to TRBJ2-7. TRBV21-1 represents a pseudogene. The CDR3 sequence is 9 residues long. In DNA, the CDR3 is TGTGCCGAACAATACGAGCAGTACTTC. Its translation: CAEQYEQYF.

This clonotype has at least ten counts. The chain joins TRBV7-2 to TRBJ2-2, with a possible D match to TRBD1 (5 bases). The CDR3 contains 14 residues. Trimming took 2 bases from V and 6 from J, leaving 10 bases between them. Germline CDR1 and CDR2: SGHTA and FQGNSA. The CDR3 loop is CASSLIGAPGELFF. CDR3 bases: TGTGCCAGCAGCTTAATTGGGGCACCCGGGGAGCTGTTTTTT. Full variable domain (remainder filled in from reference TRBV7-2 and TRBJ2-2): GAGVSQSPSNKVTEKGKDVELRCDPISGHTALYWYRQSLGQGLEFLIYFQGNSAPDKSGLPSDRFSAERTGGSVSTLTIQRTQQEDSAVYLCASSLIGAPGELFFGEGSRLTVL.